This T cell receptor (beta chain) was identified during a study of T cell repertoires in aging, cancer and after chemotherapy. About the research overall: Paired samples before and after chemotherapy came from glioblastoma patients receiving temozolomide-based therapy.

V gave up 4 bases and J gave up 7 bases; unmatched junction bases: 5. The CDR3 consists of 14 residues. CDR1 is SGHRS and CDR2 is YFSETQ in the germline V gene. TCR beta rearrangements were amplified from peripheral blood genomic DNA. Rearranged V-D-J TRB sequences were amplified with a mixed TRB-A/B primer pool. TCRdb analysed the multiplex PCR reads with MiXCR anew, one entry per CDR3 protein. Of about 1,200 distinct CDR3 sequences listed, around a quarter were seen once; the top ten hold 25% to 30%. The V and J genes are TRBV5-1 and TRBJ1-4; TRBD1 matches at 9 bases. This receptor was identified in a human donor with a solid tumor. The donor label of this sample is uncertain. The specimen was blood. The DNA of the CDR3 is TGCGCCAGCAGCAGCGGGACAGGGACTGAAAAACTGTTTTTT. Protein product: CASSSGTGTEKLFF.